The 19 T cell receptor beta chains reported below all come from one sample, sequenced in a study of CD8+ T cells in alopecia areata. Regarding treatment: oral pan-JAK inhibitor, 5-10 mg twice daily. cDNA prepared by RNA extraction and subsequent reverse transcription served as the template for sequencing. Sequenced by immunoSEQ multiplex PCR; TCRdb stores in-frame clones only, minus some. Here the sample spans 200,000 or so clones, roughly 60% being singletons. Material: CD4+ T cells sorted from blood, obtained at week 24, from a patient treated with tofacitinib. Receptors originate from a human donor with alopecia areata.

This chain links TRBV30 with TRBJ1-1; D gene unclear. The CDR3 covers 12 residues. Germline lookup yields CDR1 GTSNPN and CDR2 SVGIG (reference sequence). V dropped 3 bases and J dropped 6 bases, with 11 bases sitting between them. The chain's CDR3 is CAWRDLGSEAFF. The CDR3 DNA reads TGTGCCTGGAGAGACCTGGGGTCTGAAGCTTTCTTT.

The chain carries TRBV6-6 and TRBJ2-3; D might be TRBD2 (5 bases). Germline CDR1 MNHNY, CDR2 SVGAGI (reference sequence). The V and J ends lost 0 bases and 6 bases respectively, with 13 bases between them. This CDR3 contains 15 residues. CDR3 sequence: CASSYSVAGGDTQYF. The CDR3 coding sequence is TGTGCCAGCAGTTACTCGGTCGCCGGAGGTGATACGCAGTATTTT.

V is TRBV5-8 and J is TRBJ2-5; D might be TRBD1 or TRBD2, each matching 5 bases. The germline V and J ends were trimmed by 2 bases and 4 bases, with 12 bases remaining between them. Germline CDR1 is SGHTS and CDR2 is YDEGEE. The CDR3 runs 14 residues. The CDR3 sequence is CASSFGWGRETQYF. The CDR3 nucleotides are TGTGCCAGCAGCTTTGGATGGGGGAGAGAGACCCAGTACTTC.

This chain connects TRBV7-2 to TRBJ2-1; D unclear. The CDR3 has 16 residues. The V gene lost 9 bases and the J gene lost 5 bases, with 23 bases spanning the gap. Germline lookup yields CDR1 SGHTA and CDR2 FQGNSA. The CDR3 spells CASLSGMARLNNEQFF. The CDR3 DNA reads TGTGCCAGTTTGTCCGGCATGGCTAGACTTAACAATGAGCAGTTCTTC.

The chain carries TRBV5-1 and TRBJ1-2; 7 bases match TRBD1. The germline V gene encodes CDR1 SGHRS and CDR2 YFSETQ. The CDR3 is made up of 15 amino acids. V lost 3 bases to trimming and J lost 4 bases; unmatched junction nucleotides: 9. The CDR3 DNA sequence: TGCGCCAGCAGCTCCTCCACAGGGGACGCCTATGGCTACACCTTC. Translation: CASSSSTGDAYGYTF.

V is TRBV5-1 and J is TRBJ2-1; TRBD2 might be the D (5 bases). Trimming removed 4 bases at V and 10 bases at J, with 18 bases between. The CDR3 is made up of 14 amino acids. Germline V gene data show CDR1 as SGHRS and CDR2 as YFSETQ. This CDR3 is CASSRVSSSDEQFF. The CDR3, as DNA: TGCGCCAGCAGCCGTGTGTCTAGCTCGGACGAGCAGTTCTTC.

The chain employs TRBV6-5 and TRBJ2-1, with 15 bases aligning to TRBD2. J gave up 9 bases and V 4 bases, and 7 bases lay outside the gene matches. Germline V CDR1 and CDR2: MNHEY, SVGAGI. This CDR3 region has 16 residues. CDR3 sequence reads: CASSFGLAGGFGEQFF. CDR3 in DNA: TGTGCCAGCAGTTTCGGACTAGCGGGAGGGTTTGGTGAGCAGTTCTTC.

This clone was counted a few times. The chain couples TRBV6-5 to TRBJ2-7, with TRBD2 identical over 8 bases. The CDR3 runs to 13 residues. Germline CDR1 is MNHEY and CDR2 is SVGAGI. V shed 10 bases and J 2 bases; nucleotides not matched to a gene: 7. CDR3 sequence reads: CATLAGTTYEQYF. The CDR3 DNA reads TGTGCCACCTTAGCGGGGACAACCTACGAGCAGTACTTC.

The J gene is TRBJ2-3, the V gene TRBV9; 9 bases match TRBD2. Trimming at V came to 5 bases and at J to 2 bases, leaving 9 bases not matched to a gene. The CDR3 is 16 residues long. Germline CDR1 SGDLS, CDR2 YYNGEE. CDR3 sequence reads: CASSFAGGQNTDTQYF. The CDR3 nucleotides are TGTGCCAGCAGTTTTGCGGGGGGGCAGAACACAGATACGCAGTATTTT.

The chain links TRBV30 to TRBJ1-2, with 8 bases matching TRBD1. The CDR3 loop spans 14 amino acids. The trim removed 3 bases at V and 5 bases at J, leaving 8 bases unmatched. Germline loops: CDR1 GTSNPN, CDR2 SVGIG (reference sequence). CDR3 DNA: TGTGCCTGGAGCCGAGTACAGGGGGGATATGGCTACACCTTC. Its translation is CAWSRVQGGYGYTF.

As concerns this clone: This CDR3 is also generated by other DNA sequences in the sample. The rearrangement links TRBV9 to TRBJ1-1, with D unresolved. V was cut by 0 bases and J by 3 bases, with 6 bases left in between. CDR1 is SGDLS and CDR2 is YYNGEE in the germline V gene. CDR3 length equals 13 residues. For the CDR3, the DNA is TGTGCCAGCAGCGTAGGAGGCTACACTGAAGCTTTCTTT. Its protein is CASSVGGYTEAFF.

The V call is TRBV14, the J call TRBJ2-5; D tentatively fits TRBD1 or TRBD2 (5 bases each). The germline V and J ends were trimmed by 0 bases and 5 bases, with 10 bases remaining between them. The germline CDR1 and CDR2 sequences are SGHDN and FVKESK. The CDR3 has 14 residues. CDR3 protein: CASSQDWGMETQYF. The CDR3 DNA reads as TGTGCCAGCAGCCAAGATTGGGGGATGGAGACCCAGTACTTC.

This clone was observed once. The rearrangement uses TRBV7-9 and TRBJ1-3, with TRBD1 matching 7 bases. The CDR3 has 18 amino acids. V dropped 5 bases and J dropped 0; count of bases not matched to a gene: 13. Germline V gene data show CDR1 as SEHNR and CDR2 as FQNEAQ (reference sequence). The CDR3 nucleotides are TGTGCCAGCAGCCCACGCCGGGACAGACGGGTCTCTGGAAACACCATATATTTT. Translating gives CASSPRRDRRVSGNTIYF.

The chain carries TRBV6-1 and TRBJ1-1; D is unresolved. Trimming took 1 base from V and 4 from J, leaving 16 bases between them. CDR3 length equals 16 residues. The germline CDR1 and CDR2 sequences are MNHNS and SASEGT. This CDR3 is CASSEDPAGRSTEAFF. The CDR3 nucleotides read TGTGCCAGCAGTGAAGATCCGGCAGGTCGGAGCACTGAAGCTTTCTTT.

A few counts support this clone. The V and J genes are TRBV7-2 and TRBJ2-7; 10 nucleotides align to TRBD2. Germline V gene lookup returns CDR1 SGHTA and CDR2 FQGNSA. V shed 1 base, J shed 4 bases, and the junction held 1 base outside the gene matches. The CDR3 consists of 14 residues. This chain's CDR3 is CASSLEAGGYEQYF. CDR3 nucleotides: TGTGCCAGCAGCTTAGAAGCGGGAGGGTACGAGCAGTACTTC.

The V and J genes are TRBV6-5 and TRBJ1-3; D may be TRBD1 (5 bases). The V and J ends lost 5 bases and 4 bases respectively, with 9 bases between them. Per the germline V gene, CDR1 is MNHEY and CDR2 is SVGAGI. CDR3 length: 13 residues. CDR3 residues: CASSANRGNTIYF. CDR3 nucleotide sequence: TGTGCCAGCAGTGCAAACAGGGGAAACACCATATATTTT.

This chain links TRBV11-2 with TRBJ2-2; tentative D call: TRBD1 (6 bases). Germline CDR1 is SGHAT and CDR2 is FQNNGV. Trimming took off 2 bases at V and 3 bases at J, with 10 bases between the two ends. This CDR3 spans 15 amino acids. CDR3 residues: CASSLTGTDTGELFF. The CDR3 DNA reads TGTGCCAGCAGCTTAACAGGGACGGACACCGGGGAGCTGTTTTTT.

The CDR3 protein is CASNSGEAANEQFF. In DNA form, the CDR3 reads TGTGCCAGCAATTCCGGGGAAGCGGCCAATGAGCAGTTCTTC. The chain recombines TRBV2 with TRBJ2-1; perhaps TRBD2 as D (5 bases). The CDR3 contains 14 residues. Trimming removed 7 bases from V and 6 bases from J, with 16 bases in between. In germline, CDR1 is SNHLY, CDR2 FYNNEI.

This clone turned up a few times. This chain joins TRBV6-1 and TRBJ2-7, with 11 bases identical to TRBD1. CDR1 is MNHNS and CDR2 is SASEGT in the germline V gene. This CDR3 has 15 residues. The trim removed 2 bases at V and 4 bases at J, leaving 4 bases unmatched. The chain's CDR3 is CASSETGTGGYEQYF. The CDR3 DNA reads TGTGCCAGCAGTGAAACCGGGACAGGGGGATACGAGCAGTACTTC.